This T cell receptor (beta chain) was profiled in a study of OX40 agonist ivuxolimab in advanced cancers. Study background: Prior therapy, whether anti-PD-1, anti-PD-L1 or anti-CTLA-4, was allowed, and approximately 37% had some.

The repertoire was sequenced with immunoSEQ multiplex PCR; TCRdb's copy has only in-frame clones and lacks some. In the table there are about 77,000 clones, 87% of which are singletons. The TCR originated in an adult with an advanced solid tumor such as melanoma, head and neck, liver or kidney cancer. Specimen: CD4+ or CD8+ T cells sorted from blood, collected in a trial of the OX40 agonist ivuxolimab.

CDR3 in DNA: TGTGCCAGCAGCTCAGGTCAGGGTTCCGGAAACACCATATATTTT. It is translated as CASSSGQGSGNTIYF. The rearrangement joins TRBV13 to TRBJ1-3; tentatively, D is TRBD1 (5 bases). The CDR3 contains 15 residues. Germline V gives CDR1 PRHDT, CDR2 FYEKMQ (reference sequence). The V and J ends lost 4 bases and 4 bases respectively, with 14 bases between them.